Listed below are T cell receptor beta chains from one sample, sequenced in a study of cytotoxic CD8 clonotypes in ibrutinib-treated CLL. Generated by immunoSEQ multiplex PCR, the TCRdb table keeps only in-frame clones and is missing some. The sample records almost 250,000 clones, roughly 70% being singletons. This specimen was PBMCs, taken after 24 months of ibrutinib treatment. These receptors originate from a human donor with chronic lymphocytic leukemia. Each CDR3 is given with its conserved first and last residue. The order of the fields is clone size, D gene, J gene, V gene, CDR3 protein, CDR3 DNA. A D gene is named only where the DNA matches it firmly. Clone size is shown for a subset of rows, as once, few, many or a class of expanded clone.

size: .
D: TRBD2
J: TRBJ2-1
V: TRBV11-2
CDR3: CASSFGAGVPYNEQFF
DNA: TGTGCCAGCAGCTTCGGAGCGGGAGTCCCCTACAATGAGCAGTTCTTC

size: .
D: TRBD2
J: TRBJ2-2
V: TRBV7-9
CDR3: CASSPRLAGDTGELFF
DNA: TGTGCCAGCAGCCCGAGACTAGCGGGAGACACCGGGGAGCTGTTTTTT

size: .
D: .
J: TRBJ2-3
V: TRBV2
CDR3: CASSEGDTQYF
DNA: TGTGCCAGCAGTGAAGGGGATACGCAGTATTTT

size: once
D: .
J: TRBJ2-7
V: TRBV14
CDR3: CASSQGLILEQYF
DNA: TGTGCCAGCAGCCAAGGGCTTATTCTCGAGCAGTACTTC

size: .
D: .
J: TRBJ2-3
V: TRBV6-1
CDR3: CASSDLAGSTQYF
DNA: TGTGCCAGCAGTGATCTCGCGGGTAGTACGCAGTATTTT

size: .
D: .
J: TRBJ2-5
V: TRBV28
CDR3: CASSPPGNQETQYF
DNA: TGTGCCAGCAGTCCGCCAGGGAATCAAGAGACCCAGTACTTC

size: few
D: TRBD2
J: TRBJ2-5
V: TRBV6-5
CDR3: CASSYSLADQETQYF
DNA: TGTGCCAGCAGTTACTCGCTAGCGGACCAAGAGACCCAGTACTTC

size: .
D: .
J: TRBJ2-7
V: TRBV7-9
CDR3: CASSLTGVKDEQYF
DNA: TGTGCCAGCAGCTTAACGGGGGTGAAGGACGAGCAGTACTTC

size: few
D: .
J: TRBJ1-1
V: TRBV6-5
CDR3: CASRRQANLNTEAFF
DNA: TGTGCCAGCAGGAGACAGGCGAATCTAAACACTGAAGCTTTCTTT

size: once
D: .
J: TRBJ2-1
V: TRBV11-3
CDR3: CASSLGTQYNEQFF
DNA: TGTGCCAGCAGCTTAGGGACACAATACAATGAGCAGTTCTTC

size: few
D: .
J: TRBJ2-7
V: TRBV30
CDR3: CAWSPDRISVREQYF
DNA: TGTGCCTGGAGTCCCGACAGGATCTCTGTACGCGAGCAGTACTTC

size: .
D: .
J: TRBJ1-1
V: TRBV7-7
CDR3: CASSLSTSTEAFF
DNA: TGTGCTAGCAGCTTATCGACGAGCACTGAAGCTTTCTTT

size: .
D: TRBD2
J: TRBJ2-5
V: TRBV5-1
CDR3: CASSFQSGSGETQYF
DNA: TGCGCCAGCAGCTTCCAAAGCGGGAGTGGGGAGACCCAGTACTTC

size: .
D: .
J: TRBJ2-7
V: TRBV5-8
CDR3: CASSFRRVPYEQYF
DNA: TGTGCCAGCAGCTTTAGGAGGGTTCCCTACGAGCAGTACTTC

size: .
D: TRBD1
J: TRBJ2-7
V: TRBV5-4
CDR3: CASSLPPIGQGQKQYF
DNA: TGTGCCAGCAGCTTACCACCAATAGGACAGGGCCAAAAGCAGTACTTC

size: .
D: .
J: TRBJ2-7
V: TRBV4-3
CDR3: CASSQGQPYEQYF
DNA: TGCGCCAGCAGCCAAGGACAGCCCTACGAGCAGTACTTC

size: .
D: TRBD2
J: TRBJ2-1
V: TRBV18
CDR3: CASSPILAGGDEQFF
DNA: TGTGCCAGCTCACCAATCCTAGCGGGAGGGGATGAGCAGTTCTTC

size: .
D: TRBD1
J: TRBJ2-2
V: TRBV5-4
CDR3: CASRRGQGGNTGELFF
DNA: TGTGCCAGCAGACGGGGACAGGGGGGGAACACCGGGGAGCTGTTTTTT

size: .
D: .
J: TRBJ2-3
V: TRBV21-1
CDR3: CASSTGTSGRYGTDTQYF
DNA: TGTGCCAGCAGCACCGGGACTAGCGGTCGATACGGCACAGATACGCAGTATTTT

size: .
D: .
J: TRBJ1-2
V: TRBV27
CDR3: CASSLIETMARGYTF
DNA: TGTGCCAGCAGTTTAATAGAGACTATGGCTCGTGGCTACACCTTC

size: .
D: .
J: TRBJ2-2
V: TRBV7-6
CDR3: CASSPGGGGPQNTGELFF
DNA: TGTGCCAGCAGCCCTGGGGGAGGAGGACCGCAGAATACCGGGGAGCTGTTTTTT

size: .
D: .
J: TRBJ1-1
V: TRBV7-2
CDR3: CASSLAWGARYTEAFF
DNA: TGTGCCAGCAGCTTAGCCTGGGGGGCCCGTTACACTGAAGCTTTCTTT

size: .
D: .
J: TRBJ2-1
V: TRBV2
CDR3: CASSGQPSSYNEQFF
DNA: TGTGCCAGCAGTGGACAGCCGAGCTCCTACAATGAGCAGTTCTTC

size: few
D: .
J: TRBJ1-2
V: TRBV5-1
CDR3: CASSLAAAPDYGYTF
DNA: TGCGCCAGCAGCTTGGCAGCGGCTCCCGACTATGGCTACACCTTC

size: .
D: .
J: TRBJ2-3
V: TRBV7-3
CDR3: CASSLTASTSTDTQYF
DNA: TGTGCCAGCAGCTTAACTGCTAGCACCTCCACAGATACGCAGTATTTT

size: .
D: .
J: TRBJ2-7
V: TRBV11-2
CDR3: CASSLEGKNYEQYF
DNA: TGTGCCAGCAGCTTAGAAGGAAAAAACTACGAGCAGTACTTC

size: .
D: .
J: TRBJ1-4
V: TRBV4-1
CDR3: CASTGGTTNEKLFF
DNA: TGCGCCAGCACCGGGGGGACAACTAATGAAAAACTGTTTTTT

size: .
D: TRBD2
J: TRBJ2-5
V: TRBV27
CDR3: CASSLWASVAGGPSLQETQYF
DNA: TGTGCCAGCAGTTTGTGGGCTAGCGTAGCGGGAGGGCCCAGCCTTCAAGAGACCCAGTACTTC

size: .
D: .
J: TRBJ2-3
V: TRBV9
CDR3: CASSGGWGKAADTQYF
DNA: TGTGCCAGCAGCGGCGGTTGGGGGAAGGCTGCAGATACGCAGTATTTT

size: .
D: .
J: TRBJ1-5
V: TRBV30
CDR3: CAWSLGDHSNQPQHF
DNA: TGTGCCTGGAGTTTGGGGGATCATAGCAATCAGCCCCAGCATTTT

size: .
D: .
J: TRBJ2-6
V: TRBV7-3
CDR3: CASSLSGNSGANVLTF
DNA: TGTGCCAGCAGCTTATCGGGTAACTCTGGGGCCAACGTCCTGACTTTC

size: once
D: TRBD1
J: TRBJ2-1
V: TRBV10-1
CDR3: CASSKTGSCNEQFF
DNA: TGCGCCAGCAGTAAGACAGGGAGTTGCAATGAGCAGTTCTTC

size: .
D: .
J: TRBJ2-3
V: TRBV9
CDR3: CASSPLADTQYF
DNA: TGTGCCAGCAGCCCCCTAGCGGATACGCAGTATTTT

size: .
D: TRBD1
J: TRBJ2-7
V: TRBV5-1
CDR3: CASSITDRGPYEQYF
DNA: TGCGCCAGCAGCATAACAGACAGGGGGCCCTACGAGCAGTACTTC

size: .
D: .
J: TRBJ2-1
V: TRBV29-1
CDR3: CSAGTFYNEQFF
DNA: TGCAGCGCTGGGACTTTCTACAATGAGCAGTTCTTC

size: .
D: .
J: TRBJ1-2
V: TRBV10-2
CDR3: CASIAGGTNYGYTF
DNA: TGCGCCAGCATTGCGGGCGGAACTAACTATGGCTACACCTTC

size: once
D: .
J: TRBJ1-4
V: TRBV28
CDR3: CASRLDSATNEKLFF
DNA: TGTGCCAGCAGACTGGACAGCGCAACTAATGAAAAACTGTTTTTT

size: .
D: .
J: TRBJ2-7
V: TRBV28
CDR3: CASSSRHGGGHEQYF
DNA: TGTGCCAGCAGTTCCAGACATGGGGGGGGCCACGAGCAGTACTTC

size: .
D: .
J: TRBJ1-5
V: TRBV7-9
CDR3: CASSLGGGFNQPQHF
DNA: TGTGCCAGCAGCTTAGGGGGAGGCTTCAATCAGCCCCAGCATTTT

size: .
D: .
J: TRBJ2-7
V: TRBV15
CDR3: CATSRAIDPYEQYF
DNA: TGTGCCACCAGCAGAGCAATAGACCCCTACGAGCAGTACTTC

size: .
D: .
J: TRBJ2-5
V: TRBV7-2
CDR3: CASSARDTWWTQYF
DNA: TGTGCCAGCAGCGCTCGCGACACCTGGTGGACCCAGTACTTC

size: .
D: TRBD2
J: TRBJ2-2
V: TRBV6-5
CDR3: CASSGSGRATGELFF
DNA: TGTGCCAGCAGCGGGAGCGGGAGGGCCACCGGGGAGCTGTTTTTT

size: .
D: .
J: TRBJ1-5
V: TRBV28
CDR3: CASSFPPGTPRNQPQHF
DNA: TGTGCCAGCAGTTTTCCCCCCGGGACCCCCCGCAATCAGCCCCAGCATTTT

size: .
D: .
J: TRBJ2-3
V: TRBV14
CDR3: CASSQGAGHLTDTQYF
DNA: TGTGCCAGCAGCCAAGGAGCAGGGCATTTGACAGATACGCAGTATTTT

size: .
D: .
J: TRBJ2-5
V: TRBV5-8
CDR3: CASSLGQGSLETQYF
DNA: TGTGCCAGCAGCTTGGGCCAGGGAAGCCTAGAGACCCAGTACTTC

size: .
D: .
J: TRBJ2-1
V: TRBV9
CDR3: CASSLWAGGNEQFF
DNA: TGTGCCAGCAGCCTCTGGGCAGGAGGCAATGAGCAGTTCTTC

size: .
D: .
J: TRBJ1-2
V: TRBV29-1
CDR3: CSVEAQGNYGYTF
DNA: TGCAGCGTTGAAGCTCAGGGAAACTATGGCTACACCTTC

size: .
D: .
J: TRBJ2-2
V: TRBV28
CDR3: CASSFSSRVLFF
DNA: TGTGCCAGCAGTTTTTCTTCTCGTGTGCTGTTTTTT

size: once
D: .
J: TRBJ1-2
V: TRBV10-3
CDR3: CAISGGYSPNYGYTF
DNA: TGTGCCATCAGTGGTGGTTACAGTCCTAACTATGGCTACACCTTC

size: .
D: .
J: TRBJ2-3
V: TRBV5-1
CDR3: CASQSGQTDTQYF
DNA: TGCGCCAGCCAATCTGGACAGACAGATACGCAGTATTTT